Listed here is a single TCR beta chain. Its antigen remains undetermined. Per-nucleotide qualities are absent, and no much larger clonotype sits a single base away. Focal radiation therapy combined with CTLA-4 blockade (ipilimumab) was tested in patients with chemo-refractory metastatic non-small-cell lung cancer. This specimen comes from a study of radiotherapy plus CTLA-4 blockade in lung cancer (dated by TCRdb to the late 2010s). General notes on the study: Among the enrolled patients, approximately 17% had an objective response, and about 29% reached disease control. What the work shows at the level of the full study, not this receptor alone: Increased serum interferon-beta after radiation, together with early dynamic changes in blood T cell clones, were reported to be the strongest predictors of response. After treatment with radiotherapy and ipilimumab, TCR clones that came from tumors expanded in the peripheral blood.

Reading the germline V gene (reference sequence) gives CDR1 SEHNR and CDR2 FQNEAQ. V drops 5 bases and J drops 3 bases, leaving 13 bases in between. The CDR3 runs 15 residues from the cysteine to the phenylalanine. Just CDR3 DNA is preserved here, 45 bases in frame from base 1. The protocol used for the library was the immunoSEQ multiplex PCR assay. Imported from immuneACCESS, the table was reduced by TCRdb to in-frame sequences with V and J called. These copies leave out some clones; in studies compared against another copy, an unresolved V gene accounts for under half, and the cause of the remainder is not known. The sample table contains about 51,000 clones; only one count was recorded for 77% of them. 2% to 3% of the sample comes from the top ten.

The V and J genes are TRBV7-9 and TRBJ1-4; no D segment can be confidently identified. This sequence originates from a human donor with non-small cell lung cancer whose response to radiotherapy plus ipilimumab could not be evaluated. This sample comprised peripheral blood, obtained from a patient treated with radiotherapy plus ipilimumab. The nucleotides read TGTGCCAGCAGCCAACAGTATATGGCTAATGAAAAACTGTTTTTT. It codes for CASSQQYMANEKLFF.